Listed here are 14 T cell receptor beta chains from one sample, sequenced in a study of blood T cell repertoires in COVID-19. TCRdb's copy holds only in-frame clones and misses some; the assay was immunoSEQ multiplex PCR. The repertoire holds around 78,000 clones, with 75% to 90% as singletons. The sequenced sample consisted of peripheral blood. Every receptor here comes from a man in his forties or fifties with active or convalescent COVID-19.

This chain joins TRBV11-2 and TRBJ2-5; 8 positions match TRBD2. The germline CDR1 and CDR2 sequences are SGHAT and FQNNGV. The CDR3 totals 14 residues. V shed 2 bases, J shed 5 bases, and the junction held 4 bases outside the gene matches. CDR3 region: CASSLSSGSETQYF. The CDR3 DNA reads TGTGCCAGCAGCTTATCGAGCGGGAGTGAGACCCAGTACTTC.

This clone occurred once. V usage is TRBV2 and J usage is TRBJ1-1; 7 nucleotides line up with TRBD1. This CDR3 spans 15 amino acids. Germline V gives CDR1 SNHLY, CDR2 FYNNEI. The ends lost 5 bases at V and 4 bases at J; junction bases unmatched: 10. CDR3 in amino acids: CASSTSTGVGTEAFF. The CDR3 DNA sequence: TGTGCCAGCAGTACCTCAACAGGGGTGGGCACTGAAGCTTTCTTT.

The chain couples TRBV27 to TRBJ1-2; TRBD1 might be the D (6 bases). The V and J ends lost 0 bases and 3 bases respectively, with 11 bases between them. CDR3 size: 15 residues. Germline V CDR1 and CDR2: MNHEY, SMNVEV (reference sequence). The CDR3 nucleotides read TGTGCCAGCAGTTTATCGCCACAGGGAGACTATGGCTACACCTTC. This gives the protein CASSLSPQGDYGYTF.

The table lists this clone with a few counts. The rearrangement uses TRBV10-2 and TRBJ1-6; the D is unclear. From germline, CDR1 is WSHSY and CDR2 SAAADI. Deletions cut 0 bases from V and 6 bases from J, with 9 bases between. CDR3 size: 15 residues. CDR3 in amino acids: CASSESTAGNSPLHF. The DNA of the CDR3 is TGCGCCAGCAGTGAGTCGACTGCGGGTAATTCACCCCTCCACTTT.

This chain uses TRBV12-3 or TRBV12-4 with TRBJ1-1, with a weak D call TRBD1 (5 bases). The length of the CDR3 is 13 residues. Trimming removed 3 bases at V and 5 bases at J, with 10 bases between. CDR3 region: CASSLGGRTEAFF. As DNA, the CDR3 is TGTGCCAGCAGTTTGGGGGGGAGGACTGAAGCTTTCTTT.

J is TRBJ2-1 and V is TRBV19, with 10 bases matching TRBD2. From germline, CDR1 is LNHDA and CDR2 SQIVND (reference sequence). With V trimmed by 7 bases and J by 6 bases, 9 bases remained unmatched. The CDR3 is 15 residues long. The CDR3: CASMGAGLAANEQFF. The CDR3 DNA is TGTGCCAGTATGGGGGCAGGACTAGCGGCCAATGAGCAGTTCTTC. The full variable domain, in which reference TRBV19 and TRBJ2-1 provide the parts outside the CDR3, is DGGITQSPKYLFRKEGQNVTLSCEQNLNHDAMYWYRQDPGQGLRLIYYSQIVNDFQKGDIAEGYSVSREKKESFPLTVTSAQKNPTAFYLCASMGAGLAANEQFFGPGTRLTVL.

The chain combines TRBV7-2 with TRBJ2-7; 9 bases agree with TRBD1. J lost 4 bases, V lost 1 base, and 2 bases had no gene match. The CDR3 loop spans 14 amino acids. CDR1 and CDR2 (germline): SGHTA, FQGNSA. CDR3 nucleotide sequence: TGTGCCAGCAGCTTAGGGGGACAGGGTTACGAGCAGTACTTC. This codes for CASSLGGQGYEQYF.

This chain links TRBV7-8 with TRBJ2-1, with a possible D match to TRBD1 (6 bases). Germline V gene sequence: CDR1 SGHVS, CDR2 FQNEAQ. Deletions cut 0 bases from V and 7 bases from J, with 10 bases between. This CDR3 has 14 residues. CDR3 coding DNA: TGTGCCAGCAGCTTAGCGGTAGGACAGAATGAGCAGTTCTTC. This codes for CASSLAVGQNEQFF.

The chain joins TRBV5-1 to TRBJ2-1; TRBD2 agrees at 9 bases. The germline CDR1 and CDR2 sequences are SGHRS and YFSETQ. The CDR3 extends over 16 amino acids. Losses at the gene ends were 6 bases for V and 5 bases for J; bases not matched to a gene: 12. The CDR3: CASTLSSTSGHNEQFF. CDR3 DNA sequence: TGCGCCAGCACCCTATCCTCGACTAGCGGCCACAATGAGCAGTTCTTC.

This chain uses TRBV6-5 with TRBJ2-1; TRBD2 aligns across 8 bases. Trimming took 3 bases from V and 8 from J; bases not matched to a gene: 9. The CDR3 runs to 15 residues. In germline, CDR1 is MNHEY, CDR2 SVGAGI. The DNA of the CDR3 is TGTGCCAGCAGTTATCGTGGGGCTAGCGGGCATGAGCAGTTCTTC. As protein: CASSYRGASGHEQFF.

The chain links TRBV5-1 to TRBJ2-5, with D possibly TRBD1 on 6 matching bases. The ends were cut back, 3 bases at V and 1 base at J, with 19 bases in the middle. The CDR3 has 17 amino acids. The germline V gene has CDR1 SGHRS and CDR2 YFSETQ. CDR3 protein: CASSSVPNQGTQETQYF. Written as DNA, the CDR3 is TGCGCCAGCAGCTCTGTCCCGAACCAGGGGACCCAAGAGACCCAGTACTTC.

This clone was recorded once. The rearrangement links TRBV12-5 to TRBJ1-1; TRBD1 matches at 8 bases. This CDR3 spans 14 amino acids. The J segment lost 4 bases and the V segment lost 3 bases, leaving 4 bases of the junction unmatched. The germline V gene encodes CDR1 LGHNT and CDR2 FRNRAP. The DNA of the CDR3 is TGTGCTAGTGGTTTCAGGACAGGGACCACTGAAGCTTTCTTT. It translates to CASGFRTGTTEAFF. Complete variable domain (other parts from reference TRBV12-5 and TRBJ1-1): DARVTQTPRHKVTEMGQEVTMRCQPILGHNTVFWYRQTMMQGLELLAYFRNRAPLDDSGMPKDRFSAEMPDATLATLKIQPSEPRDSAVYFCASGFRTGTTEAFFGQGTRLTVV.

This clone was found a few times. V and J are TRBV6-5 and TRBJ2-7, with D maybe TRBD2 (6 bases). CDR1 is MNHEY and CDR2 is SVGAGI in the germline V gene. Deletions cut 0 bases from V and 0 bases from J, with 9 bases between. The CDR3 length is 15 residues. The CDR3: CASSYSLGLSYEQYF. CDR3 DNA sequence: TGTGCCAGCAGTTACTCGTTGGGACTCTCCTACGAGCAGTACTTC.

This chain links TRBV24-1 with TRBJ2-3, with TRBD1 as a possible D gene (6 bases). V lost 8 bases and J 7 bases, leaving 15 bases between the germline ends. This CDR3 has 13 amino acids. The germline V gene encodes CDR1 KGHDR and CDR2 SFDVKD. The CDR3 loop reads CATKGQGKNTQYF. The CDR3 coding sequence is TGTGCCACCAAGGGCCAGGGGAAGAATACGCAGTATTTT.